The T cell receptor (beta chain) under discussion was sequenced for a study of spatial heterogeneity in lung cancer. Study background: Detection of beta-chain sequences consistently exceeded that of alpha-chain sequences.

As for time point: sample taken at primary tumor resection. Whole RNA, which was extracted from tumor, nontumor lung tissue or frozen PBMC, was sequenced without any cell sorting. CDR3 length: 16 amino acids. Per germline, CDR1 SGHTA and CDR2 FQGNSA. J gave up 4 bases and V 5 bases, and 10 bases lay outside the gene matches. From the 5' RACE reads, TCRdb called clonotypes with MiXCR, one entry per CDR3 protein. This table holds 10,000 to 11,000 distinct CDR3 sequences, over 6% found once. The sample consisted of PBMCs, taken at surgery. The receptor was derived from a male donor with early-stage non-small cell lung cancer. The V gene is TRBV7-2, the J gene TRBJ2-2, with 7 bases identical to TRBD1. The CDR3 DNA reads TGTGCCAGCAGCAAAAGGGGGCAACCTCTCACCGGGGAGCTGTTTTTT. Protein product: CASSKRGQPLTGELFF.